The 27 T cell receptor beta chains given below trace back to one sample, sequenced in a study of tumor and adjacent non-tumor tissue in lung cancer. The template was RNA from unsorted bulk tissue. More than 3 cm separated this lung sample from the edge of the tumor. The library came from three nested PCR rounds adapted from ARM-PCR protocols. From the multiplex PCR reads, TCRdb called clonotypes with MiXCR, one entry per CDR3 protein. The sample includes tens of thousands of distinct CDR3 sequences, around 70% seen only once; the top ten take 28%. Sequencing was done on a sample of distant non-tumor lung tissue. Receptor source: a woman aged 45-65 years with non-small cell lung cancer.

With regard to this clonotype: This could be a read error, since a much larger clone is one nucleotide away. This sequence joins TRBV12-3 or TRBV12-4 and TRBJ2-7; tentatively, D is TRBD1 (5 bases). The CDR3 totals 13 residues. V was clipped by 3 bases and J by 6 bases, with 12 bases between them. This CDR3 is CASSFTGPCEQYF. CDR3 DNA sequence: TGTGCCAGCAGTTTTACAGGCCCCTGCGAGCAGTACTTC.

A remark on this clonotype: The junction does not match germline at one end; this may be a read error. The gene calls are TRBV4-1 and TRBJ1-3, with D perhaps matching TRBD1 (6 bases). Germline V lookup: CDR1 MGHRA, CDR2 YSYEKL. This CDR3 contains 16 residues. The CDR3 loop reads CVSSPRGGTSGNTIYF. The CDR3 DNA sequence: TGCGTCAGCAGTCCAAGGGGGGGTACCTCTGGAAACACCATATATTTT.

Regarding this clonotype: This may stem from a read error, because a much larger clone lies one nucleotide away. The V call is TRBV12-3 or TRBV12-4, the J call TRBJ2-1, with a weak D call TRBD1 (7 bases). The ends were cut back, 3 bases at V and 10 bases at J, with 16 bases in the middle. The CDR3 totals 14 residues. This CDR3 is CASSFQPQGREQFF. CDR3 coding DNA: TGTGCCAGCAGTTTTCAACCACAGGGGAGGGAGCAGTTCTTC.

The count of this clonotype is one. No conserved phenylalanine or tryptophan ends this CDR3, so it is likely a read error. This sequence joins TRBV12-3 or TRBV12-4 and TRBJ1-5; D is undetermined. With 5 bases removed from V and 6 bases from J, the gap between germline ends came to 20 bases. This CDR3 comprises 16 residues. Here the CDR3 DNA reads TGTGCCAGCAGTACCCCCAGCGGGGTAAGGAGTCAGCCCCAGCATTAT. Translated, it gives CASSTPSGVRSQPQHY.

Ten or more counts support this clonotype. The gene calls are TRBV20-1 and TRBJ2-7, with TRBD1 matching 10 bases. V shed 0 bases, J shed 4 bases, and the junction held 3 bases outside the gene matches. Germline CDR1 and CDR2: DFQATT and SNEGSKA (reference sequence). The CDR3 totals 14 residues. The CDR3 here is CSARETGGSYEQYF. The CDR3 DNA sequence: TGCAGTGCTAGAGAGACAGGGGGCTCGTACGAGCAGTACTTC.

This clonotype was counted ten times or more. The V call is TRBV5-1, the J call TRBJ2-7, with a possible D match to TRBD1 (6 bases). Germline values: CDR1 SGHRS, CDR2 YFSETQ. The CDR3 is 14 amino acids. Trimming left V 1 base short and J 2 bases short, with 10 bases between. In DNA form, the CDR3 reads TGCGCCAGCAGCTTGACAGGGTCGGCCTACGAGCAGTACTTC. The encoded protein is CASSLTGSAYEQYF.

There are many counts of this clonotype. The V and J genes are TRBV5-6 and TRBJ2-7, with D uncertain. Germline values: CDR1 SGHDT, CDR2 YYEEEE. V was shortened by 0 bases and J by 3 bases, with 10 bases between the two germline ends. This CDR3 is 14 amino acids long. This chain's CDR3 is CASSLVGGHYEQYF. The CDR3 DNA reads as TGTGCCAGCAGCTTGGTTGGCGGCCACTACGAGCAGTACTTC. The whole variable domain, filled in from reference TRBV5-6 and TRBJ2-7, reads DAGVTQSPTHLIKTRGQQVTLRCSPKSGHDTVSWYQQALGQGPQFIFQYYEEEERQRGNFPDRFSGHQFPNYSSELNVNALLLGDSALYLCASSLVGGHYEQYFGPGTRLTVT.

This clonotype was found many times. The CDR3 nucleotides read TGCAGCGTTGAAGTTCAGTCCTACGAGCAGTACTTC. The encoded protein is CSVEVQSYEQYF. This sequence joins TRBV29-1 and TRBJ2-7; D gene ambiguous. The CDR3 extends over 12 amino acids. From germline, CDR1 is SQVTM and CDR2 ANQGSEA. Deletions cut 1 base from V and 1 base from J, with 5 bases between.

Of note for this clonotype: A much larger clone sits a single nucleotide away, making a read error possible. This rearrangement joins TRBV12-3 or TRBV12-4 to TRBJ2-1; 11 positions match TRBD2. The CDR3 runs to 18 residues. In nucleotides, the CDR3 is TGTGCCAGCAGTCCTAAGGGGTCAAGGCTAGCGGGAGGCTATGAGCATTTCTTC. It encodes CASSPKGSRLAGGYEHFF.

Points on this clonotype: The junction departs from germline at one end; a sequencing error may be responsible. J is TRBJ2-1 and V is TRBV29-1, with D unresolved. The germline gives CDR1 SQVTM, CDR2 ANQGSEA. The CDR3 contains 11 residues. The CDR3 loop reads CSVGRVNGQFF. In nucleotides, the CDR3 is TGCAGCGTTGGAAGGGTGAATGGGCAGTTCTTC.

As to this clonotype: This may stem from a read error, because a much larger clone lies one nucleotide away. The gene calls are TRBV12-3 or TRBV12-4 and TRBJ2-3; D is perhaps TRBD1 or TRBD2 (7 bases each). The CDR3 extends over 17 amino acids. V lost 5 bases, J lost 5 bases, and 23 bases lay in between. The CDR3 nucleotides read TGTGCCAGCAGTCCCCGGAGGGGGCCGGGAGGCTTAGATACGCAGTATTTT. Translating gives CASSPRRGPGGLDTQYF.

A note on this clonotype: The junction does not match germline at one end; this may be a read error. J is TRBJ2-2 and V is TRBV20-1; TRBD2 matches 7 bases. The CDR3 covers 15 residues. The germline gives CDR1 DFQATT, CDR2 SNEGSKA (reference sequence). DNA for the CDR3: TGCAGTGCTATAGGTAGCGGGTCTAACACCCGGGAGCTGTTTTTT. Translated: CSAIGSGSNTRELFF.

Many counts were recorded for this clonotype. The chain links TRBV2 to TRBJ2-7; 8 nucleotides line up with TRBD2. CDR1 SNHLY and CDR2 FYNNEI come from the germline V gene. After removal of 4 bases from V and 5 bases from J, the junction contained 4 bases not matched to a gene. This CDR3 comprises 13 residues. The chain's CDR3 is CASSAGRGNEQYF. In DNA, the CDR3 is TGTGCCAGCAGTGCCGGGAGGGGGAACGAGCAGTACTTC.

A few counts support this clonotype. This may come from a read error, since a much larger clone is one base off. The chain has TRBV20-1 and TRBJ1-6; D unresolved. This CDR3 region has 15 residues. Germline V gives CDR1 DFQATT, CDR2 SNEGSKA (reference sequence). The CDR3: CRAPHRTGNNSPLHF. The CDR3 DNA reads TGCAGAGCCCCTCACCGGACGGGGAATAATTCACCCCTCCACTTT.

V gene TRBV20-1 combines with J gene TRBJ2-1; TRBD2 agrees at 12 bases. V lost 1 base and J lost 7; bases outside the gene matches: 11. This CDR3 has 17 residues. Germline CDR1 DFQATT, CDR2 SNEGSKA (reference sequence). CDR3 amino acids: CSARVRDIGLAGNEQFF. Here the CDR3 DNA reads TGCAGTGCTAGAGTGCGTGATATAGGACTAGCGGGAAATGAGCAGTTCTTC.

This clonotype was seen more than once but under ten times. A read error may explain this, as a much larger clone is one base away. The chain couples TRBV14 to TRBJ2-1, with 10 bases identical to TRBD2. The junction had 5 bases not matched to a gene; V was cut back by 4 bases and J by 8 bases. Germline lookup yields CDR1 SGHDN and CDR2 FVKESK. The CDR3 is 14 residues long. This CDR3 reads CASSPSGSYDEQFF. CDR3 DNA sequence: TGTGCCAGCAGCCCTAGCGGGAGTTACGATGAGCAGTTCTTC.

This clonotype was recorded only once. This chain joins TRBV11-2 and TRBJ2-2; D gene uncertain. CDR1 is SGHAT, CDR2 FQNNGV, per germline. The CDR3 contains 17 residues. Trimming removed 11 bases from V and 6 bases from J, with 28 bases in between. As DNA, the CDR3 is TGTGCCGGTAGCTTATTGCGCGTCCCGGAGCCCCCCGGGGAGCTGTTTTTT. It is translated as CAGSLLRVPEPPGELFF.

As regards this clonotype: A junction boundary mismatches the germline segment, possibly from a read error. This sequence joins TRBV29-1 and TRBJ2-1, with 14 bases aligning to TRBD2. Germline CDR1 reads SQVTM; CDR2 reads ANQGSEA. This CDR3 is 17 amino acids long. The CDR3 sequence: CSVEGIGTSGSSNEQFF. The DNA for the CDR3 is TGCAGCGTTGAAGGAATCGGGACTAGCGGGAGCAGTAATGAGCAGTTTTTC.

On this clonotype itself: This clone may be a read error of a much larger clone one base away. V is TRBV12-3 or TRBV12-4 and J is TRBJ2-3; 8 bases align to TRBD2. The CDR3 loop spans 17 amino acids. This CDR3 is CVSSPRGGPGGLDTQYF. DNA for the CDR3: TGTGTCAGCAGTCCCCGGGGGGGGCCGGGAGGCTTAGATACGCAGTATTTT.

This clonotype was observed a few times. The V call is TRBV7-8, the J call TRBJ1-1; 10 positions match TRBD1. Trimming at V came to 6 bases and at J to 5 bases, leaving 3 bases not matched to a gene. The germline CDR1 and CDR2 sequences are SGHVS and FQNEAQ. CDR3 size: 13 residues. CDR3 DNA sequence: TGTGCCAGCAGGGGGACAGGGGATACTGAAGCTTTCTTT. This gives the protein CASRGTGDTEAFF.

Regarding this clonotype: A read error may explain this, as a much larger clone is one base away. The CDR3 loop is CGARRSPSSPEQYF. The CDR3, as DNA: TGCGGTGCTAGAAGGTCCCCTTCCTCTCCGGAGCAGTACTTC. V is TRBV20-1 and J is TRBJ2-7; D is unclear. Germline CDR1 and CDR2: DFQATT and SNEGSKA (reference sequence). The CDR3 has 14 amino acids.

Concerning this clonotype itself: One junction end disagrees with the germline gene, perhaps due to a read error. The chain couples TRBV14 to TRBJ1-3; D is undetermined. Germline lookup yields CDR1 SGHDN and CDR2 FVKESK. The CDR3 has 20 amino acids. The CDR3 reads CTSSQDPRAYRANSRNTIYF. CDR3 in DNA: TGTACCAGCAGCCAAGATCCTCGGGCATACCGCGCCAACTCTCGAAACACCATATATTTT.

The CDR3 loop reads CASSLSCPEKLFF. CDR3 nucleotides: TGCGCCAGCAGCTTGTCGTGCCCTGAAAAACTGTTTTTT. The chain uses TRBV5-1 and TRBJ1-4; no clear D. This CDR3 region has 13 residues. Per the germline V gene, CDR1 is SGHRS and CDR2 is YFSETQ. V lost 1 base, J lost 7 bases, and 8 bases lay in between.

About this clonotype: One end of the junction varies from germline; a read error may be responsible. The rearrangement uses TRBV6-2 or TRBV6-3 and TRBJ1-2; 9 bases match TRBD1. The CDR3 is 14 residues long. Germline CDR1 is MNHEY and CDR2 is SVGEGT. CDR3 protein: CANGRGQGQDGHTF. The CDR3 nucleotides read TGTGCCAACGGCCGCGGACAGGGGCAGGATGGCCACACCTTC.

This clonotype came up a few times. Since a much larger clone is just one base distant, this may be a read error. This rearrangement joins TRBV28 to TRBJ2-2; 9 positions match TRBD1. Germline lookup yields CDR1 MDHEN and CDR2 SYDVKM. The CDR3 has 14 amino acids. Written as DNA, the CDR3 is TGTGTCACCAACAGGGGGCTGAACACCGGGGAGCTGTTTTTT. Its translation: CVTNRGLNTGELFF.

This clonotype appeared many times. The genes are TRBV20-1 and TRBJ2-1, with TRBD2 identical over 15 bases. The CDR3 extends over 18 amino acids. Germline V CDR1 and CDR2: DFQATT, SNEGSKA (reference sequence). The junction had 17 bases not matched to a gene; V was cut back by 6 bases and J by 8 bases. Here the CDR3 reads CSALTDRRTSGRADEQFF. The CDR3 coding sequence is TGCAGTGCGCTGACTGACAGGCGGACTAGCGGGAGGGCCGATGAGCAGTTCTTC.

As to this clonotype: This CDR3 is missing its conserved last phenylalanine or tryptophan, likely due to a read error. The DNA is omitted, as the CDR3 cannot be located on it reliably, and the CDR3 follows TCRdb's listing. The rearrangement uses TRBV11-2 and TRBJ2-7. Per the germline V gene, CDR1 is SGHAT and CDR2 is FQNNGV. The CDR3 length equals 13 residues, ends included. CDR3 loop: CASSLAAGYEHHI.